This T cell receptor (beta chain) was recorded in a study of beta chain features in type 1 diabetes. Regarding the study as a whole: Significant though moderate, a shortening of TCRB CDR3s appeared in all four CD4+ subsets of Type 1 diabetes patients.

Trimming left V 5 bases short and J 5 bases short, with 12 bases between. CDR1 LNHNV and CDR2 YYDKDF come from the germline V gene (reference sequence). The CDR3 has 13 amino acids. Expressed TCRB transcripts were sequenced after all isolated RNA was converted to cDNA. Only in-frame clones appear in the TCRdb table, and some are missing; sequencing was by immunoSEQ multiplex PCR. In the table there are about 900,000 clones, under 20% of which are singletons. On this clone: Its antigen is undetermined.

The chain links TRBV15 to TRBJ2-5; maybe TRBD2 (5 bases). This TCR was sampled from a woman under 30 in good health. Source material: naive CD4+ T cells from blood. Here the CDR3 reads CATSQVGEETQYF. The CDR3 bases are TGTGCCACCAGCCAGGTCGGGGAGGAGACCCAGTACTTC.